A selection of T cell receptor beta chains follows, all from one sample in a study of shared clonotypes between healthy human individuals. Profiled with immunoSEQ multiplex PCR; TCRdb holds only in-frame clones, not every one. The data hold under 600,000 clones, with about 96% observed a single time. The sequencing input was naive CD4+ T cells sorted from blood. Receptors were obtained from a woman aged 30 to 39 in good health. CDR3s include the opening cysteine and the closing phenylalanine or tryptophan. Fields, in order: D gene, V gene, J gene, clone size, CDR3 protein, CDR3 DNA. D genes are given only for firm matches. The size field is filled for only some rows; it gives once, few, many or a size class.

>NA|TRBV18|TRBJ2-7|NA
CASSPKVGGYEQYF
TGTGCCAGCTCACCTAAAGTAGGCGGGTACGAGCAGTACTTC
>NA|TRBV7-2|TRBJ2-5|NA
CASSLGVARREETQYF
TGTGCCAGCAGCTTAGGAGTAGCGAGGCGCGAAGAGACCCAGTACTTC
>TRBD2|TRBV5-1|TRBJ2-1|once
CASSPLPLASGRGGGYNEQFF
TGCGCCAGCAGTCCCCTCCCCCTGGCTAGCGGGAGAGGTGGTGGCTACAATGAGCAGTTCTTC
>NA|TRBV30|TRBJ1-2|NA
CAWRSTGGYGYTF
TGTGCCTGGAGGTCAACGGGGGGCTATGGCTACACCTTC
>TRBD2|TRBV7-2|TRBJ2-3|NA
CASSVAGTSGSLLDTQYF
TGTGCCAGCAGCGTGGCAGGGACTAGCGGGAGCTTATTAGATACGCAGTATTTT
>NA|TRBV7-6|TRBJ2-3|NA
CASSLPEGLSDTQYF
TGTGCCAGCAGCTTGCCAGAGGGTCTTTCTGATACGCAGTATTTT
>NA|TRBV28|TRBJ2-7|NA
CASKQVYEQYF
TGTGCCTCAAAGCAAGTCTACGAGCAGTACTTC
>TRBD2|TRBV11-2|TRBJ2-3|NA
CASSRGRENSGMGDTQYF
TGTGCCAGCAGCCGCGGAAGAGAGAATAGCGGGATGGGAGATACGCAGTATTTT
>TRBD1|TRBV7-9|TRBJ1-5|NA
CASTQTGDQPQHF
TGTGCCAGCACCCAGACAGGGGATCAGCCCCAGCATTTT
>TRBD2|TRBV9|TRBJ2-3|NA
CASSVTSGSTDTQYF
TGTGCCAGCAGCGTAACTAGCGGAAGCACAGATACGCAGTATTTT
>NA|TRBV19|TRBJ1-5|NA
CASSGEYSNQPQHF
TGTGCCAGTAGTGGCGAATATAGCAATCAGCCCCAGCATTTT
>TRBD1|TRBV2|TRBJ1-1|NA
CASSRQGLGNTEAFF
TGTGCCAGCAGTCGACAGGGATTAGGAAACACTGAAGCTTTCTTT
>NA|TRBV4-1|TRBJ2-5|NA
CASSQVHEQETQYF
TGCGCCAGCAGCCAGGTGCACGAGCAAGAGACCCAGTACTTC
>TRBD1|TRBV27|TRBJ2-3|NA
CASSRQGIDTQYF
TGTGCCAGCAGTCGACAGGGGATAGATACGCAGTATTTT
>NA|TRBV7-8|TRBJ2-5|NA
CASSSPYQETQYF
TGTGCCAGCAGCTCACCGTACCAAGAGACCCAGTACTTC
>NA|TRBV5-1|TRBJ2-7|NA
CASSFAGTGTATYGQYF
TGCGCCAGCAGCTTTGCGGGGACCGGGACTGCAACCTACGGGCAGTACTTC
>NA|TRBV18|TRBJ1-1|NA
CASSSTRQNSNTEAFF
TGTGCCAGCTCTTCGACCCGGCAGAACTCGAACACTGAAGCTTTCTTT
>NA|TRBV7-9|TRBJ2-7|NA
CASGPVGVPYEQYF
TGTGCCAGCGGCCCGGTGGGGGTACCCTACGAGCAGTACTTC
>NA|TRBV4-2|TRBJ2-7|NA
CASSQDRSYRGATYEQYF
TGTGCCAGCAGCCAAGATCGGTCGTACCGGGGCGCTACCTACGAGCAGTACTTC
>TRBD1|TRBV28|TRBJ2-7|NA
CASSSSPGTGLWEQYF
TGTGCCAGCAGTTCCTCACCCGGGACAGGGTTGTGGGAGCAGTACTTC
>NA|TRBV6-6|TRBJ2-5|NA
CASSRGSPPGETQYF
TGTGCCAGCAGTCGCGGTAGCCCGCCGGGAGAGACCCAGTACTTC
>TRBD2|TRBV7-6|TRBJ2-7|NA
CASSVSGTTPSEQYF
TGTGCCAGCAGCGTGTCCGGGACTACGCCCTCCGAGCAGTACTTC
>NA|TRBV10-2|TRBJ1-2|NA
CASREQGYGYTF
TGCGCCAGCCGTGAGCAGGGGTATGGCTACACCTTC
>NA|TRBV2|TRBJ1-1|few
CASSESGVGTEAFF
TGTGCCAGCAGTGAATCGGGAGTTGGGACTGAAGCTTTCTTT
>TRBD1|TRBV27|TRBJ1-2|NA
CASSPYSTGGVDYGYTF
TGTGCCAGCAGTCCCTACTCCACAGGGGGCGTTGACTATGGCTACACCTTC
>TRBD1|TRBV5-1|TRBJ2-2|NA
CASSPDRFPGELFF
TGCGCCAGCAGCCCGGACAGGTTTCCCGGGGAGCTGTTTTTT
>TRBD2|TRBV30|TRBJ2-2|NA
CAWAGLLTGELFF
TGTGCCTGGGCGGGACTACTCACCGGGGAGCTGTTTTTT
>NA|TRBV5-1|TRBJ1-2|NA
CASSSRALQGGYTF
TGCGCCAGCAGCTCCCGGGCCCTGCAAGGGGGCTACACCTTC
>TRBD2|TRBV28|TRBJ2-3|NA
CASSSLPIGLAGPLRADTQYF
TGTGCCAGCAGTTCACTACCCATCGGACTAGCGGGGCCCCTCCGGGCAGATACGCAGTATTTT
>TRBD2|TRBV11-2|TRBJ2-3|NA
CASSLLAGVTDTQYF
TGTGCCAGCAGCTTATTAGCGGGAGTAACCGATACGCAGTATTTT
>NA|TRBV9|TRBJ2-3|NA
CASSVDAGQRGTDTQYF
TGTGCCAGCAGCGTCGATGCGGGTCAGAGGGGCACAGATACGCAGTATTTT
>TRBD2|TRBV9|TRBJ2-1|NA
CASSLIAGQYNEQFF
TGTGCCAGCAGCCTAATAGCGGGGCAATACAATGAGCAGTTCTTC